Sequencing of this T cell receptor beta chain was carried out in a study of blood T cell repertoires in COVID-19. Study-level information: The United States, Italy and Spain provided the acute and convalescent COVID-19 samples. The analysed material was cDNA or gDNA that came from T cells, B-cell-depleted T cells, or PBMCs.

As originally analysed: Estimation of nucleated cell counts was performed using reference gene primer amplification. Libraries were prepared by immunoSEQ multiplex PCR; TCRdb keeps only in-frame clonotypes and omits some of them. V and J calls and clone size come straight from that table; D and trimming were deduced from the DNA. The sample has around 400,000 clones, about 89% seen once; the top ten hold 8.5% to 12%. Seattle cases were enrolled at active infection and followed longitudinally. This CDR3 comprises 15 residues. V shed 6 bases, J shed 4 bases, and the junction held 10 bases outside the gene matches. The V gene's germline CDR1 is SGHAT and CDR2 FQDESV (reference sequence).

The chain uses TRBV11-1 and TRBJ2-3, with 7 bases aligning to TRBD1. This receptor was identified in a woman younger than 45 with COVID-19, enrolled during active disease. The sequenced sample consisted of peripheral blood. This CDR3 reads CASRGSRGRPDTQYF. DNA for the CDR3: TGTGCCAGCAGGGGATCGAGGGGGCGGCCAGATACGCAGTATTTT.